A single TCR beta chain is shown here with its context. The antigen is not known. Generated by immunoSEQ multiplex PCR, the TCRdb table keeps only in-frame clones and is missing some. The sample contains around 95,000 clones, around 85% of which appear only once. This CDR3 is 13 amino acids long. Trimming took 5 bases from V and 10 from J, leaving 17 bases between them. Germline V gene sequence: CDR1 SNHLY, CDR2 FYNNEI. This sample stems from a study of cytomegalovirus exposure and HLA in healthy donors. The study's findings and limits: Investigators reported fewer than 200 TCR beta chains as tied to cytomegalovirus.

The sequenced sample consisted of PBMCs. This chain links TRBV2 with TRBJ1-1; no definite D call. The origin of this receptor is a young man in good health and CMV-seropositive. The CDR3 here is CASSLQDPPGAFF. The CDR3 DNA is TGTGCCAGCAGTCTCCAAGACCCACCGGGAGCTTTCTTT.